This TCR beta chain was sequenced during a study of vaccination effects on CD4 cells after COVID-19 (dated by TCRdb to 2021 to 2024). For the study in its entirety: To identify antigen-specific CD4+ T cell clonotypes by their expansion, the ViraFEST assay first stimulated PBMC with viral peptide pools and then applied TCR sequencing. Over 1.5 million PBMC per well were cultured with approximately 10 ug/ml peptides in IMDM containing approximately 4.5% human AB serum, approximately 9.1 IU/ml IL-2 and gentamicin. A total of 10 COVID-19 convalescent patients and a handful of SARS-CoV-2-naive healthy vaccine recipients were included in the full study. Two doses of either the BNT162b2 or the mRNA-1273 mRNA SARS-CoV-2 vaccine were administered to participants. Cultures from other donors in the study were sequenced with the Oncomine TCR Beta short-read assay on an Illumina iSeq 100. SARS-CoV-2 spike-specific CD4+ TCR repertoires from before and after mRNA vaccination were compared in COVID-19 convalescent patients and in infection-naive vaccine recipients.

Including cysteine and phenylalanine, the CDR3 has 16 amino acids. Just the 48-base CDR3 DNA is kept, in frame starting at base 1. Compared with germline, V lacks 6 bases and J lacks 2 bases; bases without a gene match: 4. The germline V gene encodes CDR1 MNHNY and CDR2 SVGAGI (reference sequence). Library preparation used the immunoSEQ multiplex PCR assay. DNA from the cultured, isolated CD4+ T cells was subjected to TCR beta CDR3 sequencing. Regarding the original processing steps: Non-productive TCR sequences were removed and reads were trimmed to the CDR3 region, keeping CDR3s of at least 7 amino acids. The MANAFEST web app was used to pick out antigen-specific clonotypes by comparing their expansion in peptide wells with that in reference cultures. To count as positive, a clone had to show expansion at FDR<0.05 compared with the reference and with all other wells, an odds ratio above 5, and a frequency above 0.1% in two replicate wells. A clonotype was defined as cross-reactive if the clonotype was significantly expanded both in SARS-CoV-2 spike wells and in at least one common cold coronavirus spike condition. Levenshtein distance calculated with the stringdist R package was used to assess CDR3 similarity, and unrooted trees were constructed with ape in R 3.6.1. The table comes from immuneACCESS by way of TCRdb, which keeps in-frame sequences with V and J called. Part of the clones is missing from these tables; in studies checked, under half for an unresolved V gene and the rest for unknown reasons. Clone size and V and J calls were adopted from that table, with D and trimming inferred from the DNA. The sample table contains about 48,000 clones; only one count was recorded for around 67% of them. The top ten clones comprise 4.5% to 6.5% of the sample.

After about 9 days of culture, CD4+ T cells were isolated with the EasySep CD4+ T cell isolation kit. None of the healthy vaccine recipients had a prior SARS-CoV-2 infection, which was confirmed by nucleocapsid antibody tests that came back negative both before and after vaccination. Half of the culture medium was replaced with fresh IL-2-containing medium on days 3 and 7. Unless noted otherwise, every peptide stimulation condition was cultured in triplicate wells. PBMC were separated from whole blood using Ficoll-Paque Plus gradient centrifugation and were then either cryopreserved at -140C or used fresh. Genomic DNA was extracted from cultured CD4+ T cells with the QIAamp micro DNA kit. Points on this clone: Its antigen specificity is not known. The input lacks base qualities; no much larger clone sits a single base away.

Study-wide conclusions, independent of this receptor: The study was limited by a small number of convalescent patients and lacked early post-infection timepoints. In healthy vaccine recipients, vaccine-induced clones were almost all SARS-CoV-2 mono-reactive, with only 1 of 255 cross-reactive with common cold coronaviruses. At late post-vaccination timepoints, both infection-induced and vaccine-induced clones showed marked clonal contraction, consistent with waning T cell responses.

The specimen comprised CD4+ T cells from PBMCs cultured without peptide, sampled before COVID-19 vaccination. The rearrangement joined TRBV6-6 to TRBJ2-6; the central 10 bases match TRBD1. This TCR came from a human donor who received a COVID-19 vaccine. The DNA sequence is given as TGTGCCAGCAGACCGGGACAGGGGACTGGGGCCAACGTCCTGACTTTC. This encodes CASRPGQGTGANVLTF.